These 26 T cell receptor beta chains were sequenced from one sample in a study of identical twins. TCRdb recomputed calls from the 5' RACE reads with MiXCR, one row per CDR3 protein. Among approximately 600,000 distinct CDR3 sequences, approximately 10% were seen once, and the ten largest hold roughly 3%. A further study also used this sample, focusing on yellow fever vaccine responses in identical twins.

The source material was PBMCs. The source is a young woman in good health.

This clonotype was observed a few times. CDR3 residues: CSVPWEGTDTQYF. The CDR3 DNA is TGCAGCGTTCCGTGGGAGGGCACAGATACGCAGTATTTT. V usage is TRBV29-1 and J usage is TRBJ2-3; D is possibly TRBD2 (6 bases). V lost 5 bases and J lost 1, with 10 bases in between. Germline V gene data show CDR1 as SQVTM and CDR2 as ANQGSEA. This CDR3 has 13 amino acids.

The rearrangement links TRBV11-2 to TRBJ2-2, with D possibly matching TRBD1 (6 bases). Germline V gene lookup returns CDR1 SGHAT and CDR2 FQNNGV. This CDR3 contains 19 residues. With 5 bases removed from V and 1 base from J, the gap between germline ends came to 23 bases. The chain's CDR3 is CASSLWDIAVGGNTGELFF. CDR3 in DNA: TGTGCCAGCAGCCTGTGGGACATTGCCGTTGGTGGGAACACCGGGGAGCTGTTTTTT.

The rearrangement uses TRBV6-1 and TRBJ2-1; D is unresolved. Trimming took off 1 base at V and 6 bases at J, with 16 bases between the two ends. Germline CDR1 and CDR2: MNHNS and SASEGT. The CDR3 is 16 amino acids. CDR3 bases: TGTGCCAGCAGTGAAGGCTACGACAATCCCGGCAATGAGCAGTTCTTC. Translation gives CASSEGYDNPGNEQFF.

The chain couples TRBV2 to TRBJ1-1, with D possibly TRBD1 on 5 matching bases. CDR1 and CDR2 (germline): SNHLY, FYNNEI. This CDR3 region has 15 residues. The ends were cut back, 0 bases at V and 0 bases at J, with 8 bases in the middle. The CDR3 sequence: CASSEATGVNTEAFF. The CDR3 DNA reads as TGTGCCAGCAGTGAAGCAACAGGAGTGAACACTGAAGCTTTCTTT.

This clonotype was counted between two and nine times. The chain employs TRBV6-2 or TRBV6-3 and TRBJ2-7, with 11 positions matching TRBD2. Germline V CDR1 and CDR2: MNHEY, SVGEGT. The CDR3 is made up of 15 amino acids. With 4 bases clipped from V and 5 bases from J, the junction kept 7 bases outside the gene matches. The DNA for the CDR3 is TGTGCCAGCAGTTTCTTAGCGGGAGGGCTCAACGAGCAGTACTTC. It codes for CASSFLAGGLNEQYF.

The chain carries TRBV5-6 and TRBJ2-1; maybe TRBD2 (6 bases). The CDR3 totals 15 residues. V gave up 0 bases and J gave up 7 bases, with 14 bases separating them. The germline V gene encodes CDR1 SGHDT and CDR2 YYEEEE. In DNA form, the CDR3 reads TGTGCCAGCAGCTTGGTTCGGGAGTTGGGGAATGAGCAGTTCTTC. Its translation: CASSLVRELGNEQFF.

The chain joins TRBV25-1 to TRBJ2-7; 7 nucleotides align to TRBD2. J was trimmed by 4 bases and V by 3 bases; bases with no gene match: 9. This CDR3 is 15 amino acids long. Germline values: CDR1 MGHDK, CDR2 SYGVNS. CDR3 nucleotides: TGTGCCAGCAGTGATTCAAGCGGGAATTGGTACGAGCAGTACTTC. This codes for CASSDSSGNWYEQYF.

The chain has TRBV3-2 and TRBJ2-4; TRBD2 is taken as the D call from the table, unchecked against the DNA. TRBV3-2 is described as a pseudogene. This CDR3 spans 20 amino acids. The CDR3 loop reads CASTQGRLAGGLGAKNIQYF. CDR3 nucleotide sequence: TGTGCCAGCACCCAAGGCCGACTAGCGGGGGGGCTCGGGGCCAAAAACATTCAGTACTTC.

This clonotype was counted between two and nine times. The rearrangement uses TRBV20-1 and TRBJ2-1; 12 bases agree with TRBD2. V lost 4 bases and J lost 16; bases outside the gene matches: 11. This CDR3 has 13 residues. Germline CDR1 is DFQATT and CDR2 is SNEGSKA (reference sequence). The CDR3 loop is CSANPSGGVLLFF. The CDR3 coding sequence is TGCAGTGCTAATCCTAGCGGGGGGGTTCTTTTATTCTTC.

This clonotype was recorded a few times. V is TRBV12-3 or TRBV12-4 and J is TRBJ2-5; D is tentatively TRBD1 or TRBD2 (6 bases each). The CDR3 is 17 amino acids. Trimming left V 3 bases short and J 2 bases short, with 19 bases between. CDR3 sequence reads: CASSFRPGAIGQETQYF. The CDR3 DNA follows: TGTGCCAGCAGTTTTCGACCGGGGGCCATTGGGCAAGAGACCCAGTACTTC.

The rearrangement uses TRBV14 and TRBJ2-3; D might be TRBD2 (6 bases). Trimming pared 4 bases from V and 3 bases from J, leaving 11 bases between. There are 14 residues in the CDR3. Looked up from germline, CDR1 is SGHDN and CDR2 is FVKESK. CDR3 in DNA: TGTGCCAGCAGCCTACGGGACTGGACAGATACGCAGTATTTT. It is translated as CASSLRDWTDTQYF.

In its sample, this clonotype was seen many times. The chain has TRBV5-8 and TRBJ2-2; perhaps TRBD1 as D (6 bases). CDR1 and CDR2 from the germline V gene are SGHTS and YDEGEE. The V gene lost 0 bases and the J gene lost 5 bases, with 14 bases spanning the gap. The length of the CDR3 is 16 residues. For the CDR3, the DNA is TGTGCCAGCAGCTTGGAGGTGGTACAGGGAACCGGGGAGCTGTTTTTT. Residues: CASSLEVVQGTGELFF. The full variable domain, rest sourced from reference TRBV5-8 and TRBJ2-2, is EAGVTQSPTHLIKTRGQQATLRCSPISGHTSVYWYQQALGLGLQFLLWYDEGEERNRGNFPPRFSGRQFPNYSSELNVNALELEDSALYLCASSLEVVQGTGELFFGEGSRLTVL.

This clonotype was seen more than once but under ten times. The J gene is TRBJ2-7, the V gene TRBV12-3 or TRBV12-4; D perhaps matches TRBD1 (7 bases). The CDR3 totals 13 residues. V was trimmed by 7 bases and J by 4 bases, leaving 14 bases between them. Here the CDR3 reads CASTQAGGYEQYF. CDR3 in DNA: TGTGCCAGCACCCAGGCAGGGGGGTACGAGCAGTACTTC.

J is TRBJ2-1 and V is TRBV6-2 or TRBV6-3; maybe TRBD1 (6 bases). Per the germline V gene, CDR1 is MNHEY and CDR2 is SVGEGT. The CDR3 loop spans 12 amino acids. Trimming removed 8 bases at V and 7 bases at J, with 12 bases between. This chain's CDR3 is CASGGLENEQFF. The CDR3 DNA sequence: TGTGCCAGCGGGGGCTTAGAAAATGAGCAGTTCTTC.

This clonotype was counted only a few times. The CDR3 DNA follows: TGTGCCAGCAGCTTGAGCGGGGGGGCCTTCTACAATGAGCAGTTCTTC. It encodes CASSLSGGAFYNEQFF. The chain links TRBV7-2 to TRBJ2-1; 10 positions match TRBD2. This CDR3 region has 16 residues. Germline CDR1 is SGHTA and CDR2 is FQGNSA. With V trimmed by 3 bases and J by 3 bases, 5 bases remained unmatched.

The rearrangement links TRBV21-1 to TRBJ2-5. TRBV21-1 has pseudogene status. CDR3 length: 13 amino acids. The CDR3 DNA sequence: TGTGCCAGCAGGTCCAGACGCGCTGAGACCCAGTACTTC. Amino acids: CASRSRRAETQYF.

This clonotype was picked up many times. The chain uses TRBV14 and TRBJ2-1; the match to TRBD2 covers 9 bases. Germline CDR1 and CDR2: SGHDN and FVKESK. There are 14 residues in the CDR3. V was pared by 6 bases and J by 8 bases, with 8 bases of the junction left unmatched. This CDR3 is CASRGTSPTYEQFF. CDR3 DNA sequence: TGTGCCAGCAGAGGGACTAGCCCTACATATGAGCAGTTCTTC. The variable domain in full, completed from reference TRBV14 and TRBJ2-1, reads EAGVTQFPSHSVIEKGQTVTLRCDPISGHDNLYWYRRVMGKEIKFLLHFVKESKQDESGMPNNRFLAERTGGTYSTLKVQPAELEDSGVYFCASRGTSPTYEQFFGPGTRLTVL.

This clonotype was found many times. The V and J genes are TRBV5-1 and TRBJ2-5; 7 nucleotides line up with TRBD1. Germline-derived CDR1 and CDR2 are SGHRS and YFSETQ. The CDR3 length is 13 residues. Unmatched junction bases numbered 4, after V lost 4 bases and J lost 4 bases. Here the CDR3 DNA reads TGCGCCAGCAGCGCCACAGGGGCAGAGACCCAGTACTTC. This gives the protein CASSATGAETQYF.

This clonotype was observed at least ten times. This sequence joins TRBV5-1 and TRBJ2-1, with TRBD2 identical over 7 bases. Trimming took 7 bases from V and 7 from J; bases not matched to a gene: 8. The germline V gene has CDR1 SGHRS and CDR2 YFSETQ. The CDR3 consists of 13 residues. CDR3 bases: TGCGCCAGCGTGGGAGACGGGGGGAATGAGCAGTTCTTC. This gives the protein CASVGDGGNEQFF.

V gene TRBV11-1 combines with J gene TRBJ2-1, with TRBD1 as a possible D gene (7 bases). The CDR3 totals 18 residues. V shed 5 bases and J shed 7 bases, with 27 bases lying between them. The germline V gene has CDR1 SGHAT and CDR2 FQDESV (reference sequence). Written as DNA, the CDR3 is TGTGCCAGCAGCCCTACGACAGGGAGGCTAACAAACACTAATGAGCAGTTCTTC. Amino acid sequence: CASSPTTGRLTNTNEQFF.

This clonotype was counted a few times. The chain is built from TRBV7-3 and TRBJ2-1; either TRBD1 or TRBD2 may supply D (6 bases each). The V gene's germline CDR1 is SGHTA and CDR2 FQGTGA. V was cut by 1 base and J by 7 bases, with 17 bases left in between. This CDR3 is built from 16 residues. The CDR3 here is CASSLMVGWGANEQFF. The CDR3, as DNA: TGTGCCAGCAGCTTAATGGTCGGGTGGGGGGCAAATGAGCAGTTCTTC.

This clonotype has at least ten counts. The chain recombines TRBV5-8 with TRBJ1-6; TRBD1 matches 7 bases. Germline lookup yields CDR1 SGHTS and CDR2 YDEGEE. The trim removed 4 bases at V and 8 bases at J, leaving 9 bases unmatched. CDR3 length: 15 amino acids. Here the CDR3 reads CASSLQGRGDSPLHF. The CDR3, as DNA: TGTGCCAGCAGCCTACAGGGGAGGGGAGATTCACCCCTCCACTTT.

This clonotype turned up a few times. The chain joins TRBV7-3 to TRBJ2-3, with a weak D call TRBD1 (6 bases). This CDR3 spans 16 amino acids. Trimming left V 1 base short and J 5 bases short, with 16 bases between. CDR1 and CDR2 from the germline V gene are SGHTA and FQGTGA. The DNA for the CDR3 is TGTGCCAGCAGCTTAAATTCTTTGGGGGCGGAAGATACGCAGTATTTT. Its protein is CASSLNSLGAEDTQYF.

This clonotype was counted many times. The chain uses TRBV7-2 and TRBJ2-5; possibly TRBD1 or TRBD2 for D (5 bases each). CDR3 size: 15 residues. The V end was cut by 5 bases, the J end by 5 bases, with 18 bases between. The germline gives CDR1 SGHTA, CDR2 FQGNSA. The chain's CDR3 is CASSPAGTKEETQYF. DNA for the CDR3: TGTGCCAGCAGCCCAGCCGGGACCAAGGAGGAGACCCAGTACTTC. The whole variable domain, remainder taken from reference TRBV7-2 and TRBJ2-5, is GAGVSQSPSNKVTEKGKDVELRCDPISGHTALYWYRQSLGQGLEFLIYFQGNSAPDKSGLPSDRFSAERTGGSVSTLTIQRTQQEDSAVYLCASSPAGTKEETQYFGPGTRLLVL.

This clonotype came up a few times. This sequence joins TRBV20-1 and TRBJ2-4, with 8 positions matching TRBD2. Germline lookup yields CDR1 DFQATT and CDR2 SNEGSKA (reference sequence). The CDR3 totals 17 residues. Germline trimming cut 0 bases from V and 9 bases from J; bases unmatched to any gene: 16. The CDR3 DNA reads TGCAGTGCTAGAGATCAGGCGGGAGGCCCCCCGTTGGGCATTCAGTACTTC. Translating gives CSARDQAGGPPLGIQYF.

This clonotype was recorded a few times. Compared with germline, one end of the junction differs, possibly owing to a read error. The V gene is TRBV7-2, the J gene TRBJ2-1; tentative D call: TRBD2 (6 bases). Germline V gene lookup returns CDR1 SGHTA and CDR2 FQGNSA. CDR3 size: 16 residues. The CDR3 DNA reads as TGTGCCAGCAGTTTAGGTGGCGGGATCTCCTACAATGAGCAGTTCTTC. Its translation is CASSLGGGISYNEQFF.